These 17 T cell receptor beta chains share one sample of origin, sequenced in a study of T cell repertoires in aging, cancer and after chemotherapy (dated by TCRdb to the late 2010s). Instead of sorted cells or RNA, genomic DNA extracted from peripheral blood served as the source for amplifying TCR beta rearrangements. Sequenced on an Illumina MiSeq. Rearranged TRB sequences spanning V, D and J segments were amplified in a multiplex touch-down PCR with a mixed TRB-A/B primer pool. The raw public reads went through TCRdb reprocessing: fastp at Q25, MiXCR clone calling, in-frame beta chains kept. Rows are combined by CDR3 protein, so each entry shows the most common genes and DNA. Recorded for this sample are 950 to 1,100 distinct CDR3 sequences; about 20% of them occurred a single time. The top ten constitute about a third of the sample. The specimen was blood. These receptors were obtained from a human donor with a solid tumor.

By sample fraction, this clonotype is large. This rearrangement joins TRBV6-6 to TRBJ2-3; D may match TRBD1 or TRBD2 (5 bases each). This CDR3 contains 13 residues. The ends were cut back, 4 bases at V and 6 bases at J, with 11 bases in the middle. Germline V gene lookup returns CDR1 MNHNY and CDR2 SVGAGI (reference sequence). CDR3 protein: CASSLIGTDTQYF. The CDR3, as DNA: TGTGCCAGCAGTTTGATAGGGACCGATACGCAGTATTTT.

This clonotype was seen a single time. The rearrangement links TRBV5-1 to TRBJ1-1; TRBD1 is a possible D gene (5 bases). CDR3 length: 18 residues. CDR1 is SGHRS and CDR2 is YFSETQ in the germline V gene. V lost 1 base, J lost 6 bases, and 25 bases lay in between. The chain's CDR3 is CASSLYPWGVTPTAEAFF. In DNA form, the CDR3 reads TGCGCCAGCAGCTTGTACCCGTGGGGGGTAACTCCAACCGCTGAAGCTTTCTTT.

By sample share, this clonotype is large. The chain uses TRBV29-1 and TRBJ1-6; 7 bases agree with TRBD1. Losses at the gene ends were 4 bases for V and 4 bases for J; bases not matched to a gene: 4. This CDR3 has 14 amino acids. Germline loops: CDR1 SQVTM, CDR2 ANQGSEA. The CDR3 region is CSVASGGYNSPLHF. Written as DNA, the CDR3 is TGCAGCGTTGCGTCAGGGGGTTATAATTCACCCCTCCACTTT.

This chain joins TRBV5-1 and TRBJ2-7, with 8 bases that match TRBD2. V was clipped by 0 bases and J by 4 bases; unmatched bases: 9. CDR1 and CDR2 (germline): SGHRS, YFSETQ. The CDR3 consists of 16 residues. The CDR3 spells CASSLGSGTRRYEQYF. CDR3 nucleotides: TGCGCCAGCAGCTTGGGTTCCGGGACTAGAAGGTACGAGCAGTACTTC.

In this sample, this clonotype turned up a few times. The chain has TRBV14 and TRBJ2-7, with 7 bases lining up with TRBD1. This CDR3 has 15 amino acids. Germline lookup yields CDR1 SGHDN and CDR2 FVKESK. J gave up 2 bases and V 0 bases, and 4 bases lay outside the gene matches. The CDR3 protein is CASSQETGSTYEQYF. CDR3 sequence (DNA): TGTGCCAGCAGCCAAGAGACAGGGAGTACCTACGAGCAGTACTTC.

The DNA of the CDR3 is TGTGCCAGCAGTGAGGCGGGACTAGCGGGAGATACAGAGACCCAGTACTTC. Encoded protein: CASSEAGLAGDTETQYF. The V call is TRBV6-2 or TRBV6-3, the J call TRBJ2-5; 14 nucleotides agree with TRBD2. Trimming cost V 5 bases and J 4 bases; bases outside gene matches: 9. This CDR3 is 17 amino acids long. Germline CDR1 reads MNHEY; CDR2 reads SVGEGT.

The chain uses TRBV5-6 and TRBJ1-1; D might be TRBD1 (5 bases). The CDR3 is 15 residues long. With 4 bases removed from V and 0 bases from J, the gap between germline ends came to 13 bases. The germline gives CDR1 SGHDT, CDR2 YYEEEE. The CDR3 region is CASSPWGGLNTEAFF. CDR3 nucleotides: TGTGCCAGCAGCCCATGGGGGGGTTTGAACACTGAAGCTTTCTTT.

The chain joins TRBV5-1 to TRBJ1-3, with D maybe TRBD1 (6 bases). V dropped 0 bases and J dropped 0 bases, with 13 bases sitting between them. Looked up from germline, CDR1 is SGHRS and CDR2 is YFSETQ. This CDR3 has 17 amino acids. DNA of the CDR3: TGCGCCAGCAGCTTGGAAGGGGGGGCAAGCTCTGGAAACACCATATATTTT. It yields the protein CASSLEGGASSGNTIYF.

Notes on this clonotype: This may come from a read error, since a much larger clone is one base off. The chain joins TRBV30 to TRBJ2-3; the match to TRBD1 covers 8 bases. Per germline, CDR1 GTSNPN and CDR2 SVGIG (reference sequence). Losses at the gene ends were 8 bases for V and 2 bases for J; bases not matched to a gene: 9. The CDR3 extends over 14 amino acids. The CDR3 here is CARNRDRNTDTQYF. For the CDR3, the DNA is TGTGCCCGGAATCGGGACAGGAACACAGATACGCAGTATTTT.

By sample fraction, this clonotype is medium-sized. The DNA for the CDR3 is TGTGCCAGCAGCTCCGGACCGGGTAGGCAGTACTTC. Translation gives CASSSGPGRQYF. The rearrangement uses TRBV12-3 or TRBV12-4 and TRBJ2-7; D ambiguous. The germline V and J ends were trimmed by 6 bases and 9 bases, with 15 bases remaining between them. CDR3 length: 12 amino acids.

This chain uses TRBV5-1 with TRBJ2-3; D is unresolved. The CDR3 extends over 15 amino acids. V lost 3 bases, J lost 3 bases, and 14 bases lay in between. Germline assignment: CDR1 SGHRS and CDR2 YFSETQ. The CDR3 region has the DNA TGCGCCAGCAGCTCCGGGTCCAAAGGGACAGATACGCAGTATTTT. Translation: CASSSGSKGTDTQYF.

Of note for this clonotype: A much more abundant neighbour one base away suggests this may be a read error. This chain joins TRBV19 and TRBJ2-7; perhaps D is TRBD1 or TRBD2 (5 bases each). Trimming took off 3 bases at V and 6 bases at J, with 6 bases between the two ends. Germline CDR1 reads LNHDA; CDR2 reads SQIVND (reference sequence). CDR3 length: 11 amino acids. CDR3 in DNA: TGTGCCAGTAGTATGGGGGTCGAGCAGTACTTC. Translating gives CASSMGVEQYF. Together with reference TRBV19 and TRBJ2-7, the CDR3 gives the full variable domain: DGGITQSPKYLFRKEGQNVTLSCEQNLNHDAMYWYRQDPGQGLRLIYYSQIVNDFQKGDIAEGYSVSREKKESFPLTVTSAQKNPTAFYLCASSMGVEQYFGPGTRLTVT.

This clonotype was found a few times. The rearrangement joins TRBV28 to TRBJ2-7; TRBD2 might be the D (5 bases). CDR1 MDHEN and CDR2 SYDVKM come from the germline V gene. Trimming shortened V by 4 bases and J by 2 bases, and 9 bases separated the two germline ends. The length of the CDR3 is 13 residues. CDR3: CASSSGLPYEQYF. The CDR3, as DNA: TGTGCCAGCAGTTCCGGACTCCCCTACGAGCAGTACTTC.

In its sample, this clonotype ranks as large. This chain uses TRBV7-6 with TRBJ2-3, with D unclear. V dropped 5 bases and J dropped 6 bases, with 6 bases sitting between them. The germline gives CDR1 SGHVS, CDR2 FNYEAQ. The CDR3 length is 11 residues. The CDR3 reads CASSLSDTQYF. DNA of the CDR3: TGTGCCAGCAGCCTCAGTGATACGCAGTATTTT.

This clonotype counts as large. The genes are TRBV6-5 and TRBJ1-2, with unresolved D. V was pared by 2 bases and J by 5 bases, with 15 bases between. The CDR3 runs to 15 residues. Germline V lookup: CDR1 MNHEY, CDR2 SVGAGI. The CDR3 sequence: CASSYRGPPLYGYTF. The CDR3, as DNA: TGTGCCAGCAGTTACCGAGGACCGCCATTATATGGCTACACCTTC.

The CDR3 protein is CASSEGLAGLQETQYF. CDR3 coding DNA: TGTGCCAGCAGTGAAGGTCTAGCGGGCCTCCAAGAGACCCAGTACTTC. The rearrangement joins TRBV12-3 or TRBV12-4 to TRBJ2-5, with 8 bases identical to TRBD2. Trimming took 5 bases from V and 1 from J; bases not matched to a gene: 9. The CDR3 contains 16 residues.

This clonotype is judged medium-sized. This chain connects TRBV19 to TRBJ2-7, with 7 positions matching TRBD1. The trim removed 9 bases at V and 1 base at J, leaving 12 bases unmatched. The CDR3 is 15 residues long. From germline, CDR1 is LNHDA and CDR2 SQIVND (reference sequence). The CDR3 here is CASNPRRDSSYEQYF. CDR3 DNA: TGTGCCAGCAACCCGCGCCGGGACAGTTCCTACGAGCAGTACTTC.